This T cell receptor beta chain came from a study of T cell responses to AZD1222 COVID-19 vaccine (dated by TCRdb to 2020 to 2023). For the study in its entirety: AZD1222 recipients whose second dose came at about 4 weeks and those whose second dose came at about 12 weeks were combined into one group, since spike-specific TCR depth and breadth did not differ between the two schedules. A total of 233 trial participants underwent TCR sequencing, of whom nearly 210 had received two doses of AZD1222 and some 26 had received two doses of the MenACWY control vaccine. Trial participants were enrolled by age into 18-55, 56-69 and 70-plus year subgroups, with around 150, 28 and 57 TCR-sequenced participants respectively.

On this clone itself: The clone's antigen remains unknown. One base away there is no much larger clone; base qualities are not given.

The CDR3 regions of human TCRbeta chains were subjected to immunosequencing. The study's own analysis went as follows. Repertoire TCRs were checked for matches against a reference library of SARS-CoV-2-specific TCRs that had been generated using the MIRA antigen-specificity platform. Breadth meant the fraction of unique TCRs that were SARS-CoV-2-associated, whereas depth meant the fraction of total T cells that were SARS-CoV-2-associated. Using the MIRA data, every spike-specific TCR was mapped to the spike region that the TCR reacted to and assigned to either a CD4 or a CD8 class. Log10-transformed breadth and depth values were compared by one-way ANOVA with Sidak's multiple comparisons tests. TCRdb mirrors the immuneACCESS table, restricted to in-frame sequences. Some clones are absent from its copies; in checked studies, under half trace to an unresolved V gene, and the reason for the others is unknown. That table gives V, J and clone size, and the DNA gave D and trimming. The sample records about 150,000 clones, roughly 90% of which are singletons. The ten biggest clones cover approximately 19% of the sample.

The germline ends are 8 bases apart after V is trimmed by 7 bases and J by 4 bases. Reading the germline V gene gives CDR1 SNHLY and CDR2 FYNNEI. The CDR3 starts with the cysteine, ends with the phenylalanine, and has 12 residues. Only CDR3 DNA remains: 36 bases, in frame from the first base. Here is what the overall study found, with its caveats: The vaccine-associated CD4 TCRs covered the entire spike protein, and the dominant responses fell in regions 160-218 and 743-854. Because no samples from the day 14 peak response were available, repertoires could be characterized only after the peak T cell response. Spike-specific TCR breadth and depth rose significantly after two AZD1222 doses compared with day 0 and with MenACWY recipients. Participants were mostly white British and included more females than males, and it was suggested by the authors that clonal diversity may have been underestimated. Only five to seven AZD1222 recipients were SARS-CoV-2 seropositive at baseline, limiting conclusions about previously exposed vaccinees. Nearly half of unique spike-specific TCRs reportedly recognized epitopes outside regions mutated in the B.1.351 and B.1.1.7 variants. The 56-69-year group was small, and its depth increase did not reach significance, likely because of low power.

What the time point label conveys for this sample: baseline before first vaccination. Samples from vaccinated people were obtained from the UK trials COV001 and COV002, which included a single-blind randomized controlled phase 2/3 trial of AZD1222 (ChAdOx1 nCoV-19) in healthy adults. For TCRbeta chain sequencing, PBMC samples were collected from trial participants at day 0 and at day 28 after the second dose. The specimen was peripheral blood, collected on day 0 of AZD1222 vaccination. In this chain, TRBV2 is recombined with TRBJ1-3, with the D gene uncertain. The TCR originated in an adult in good health. The DNA sequence follows: TGTGCCAGCACGGCAGCAGGAAACACCATATATTTT. This encodes CASTAAGNTIYF. With the rest looked up from the reference TRBV2 and TRBJ1-3 genes rather than sequenced, the full variable domain is EPEVTQTPSHQVTQMGQEVILRCVPISNHLYFYWYRQILGQKVEFLVSFYNNEISEKSEIFDDQFSVERPDGSNFTLKIRSTKLEDSAMYFCASTAAGNTIYFGEGSWLTVV.